This TCR beta chain derives from a study of CD8+ T cells in alopecia areata. Sequencing used cDNA as its template, made by extracting RNA and reverse transcribing it. The protocol was immunoSEQ multiplex PCR, while the TCRdb copy is restricted to in-frame clones and leaves out a portion. The data contain under 350,000 clones, roughly 60% of them singletons. The treatment is: oral pan-JAK inhibitor, 5-10 mg twice daily. This TCR was sampled from a human donor with alopecia areata. Sequencing used CD4+ T cells sorted from blood, obtained at week 24, from a patient treated with tofacitinib.

CDR3 in DNA: TGTGCCAGTAGTATAGATCTGGGGCCCTACGAGCAGTACTTC. It codes for CASSIDLGPYEQYF. The chain combines TRBV19 with TRBJ2-7, with TRBD1 as a possible D gene (5 bases). Germline V CDR1 and CDR2: LNHDA, SQIVND (reference sequence). V shed 0 bases and J shed 2 bases, with 8 bases lying between them. CDR3 length equals 14 residues.